This TCR beta chain was recovered during a study of identical twins. The CDR3 extends over 16 amino acids. V was clipped by 0 bases and J by 1 base; unmatched bases: 5. The germline CDR1 and CDR2 sequences are SGHRS and YFSETQ. TCRdb used MiXCR to reprocess the 5' RACE reads, holding one entry per CDR3 protein. The sample records about 530,000 distinct CDR3 sequences, around 22% being singletons. Study-level points and caveats: Low generation-probability sequences were in excess among twin-shared out-of-frame alpha sequences. Zero-insertion analyses could be partly confounded by invariant MAIT and iNKT cells. Cross-sectional statistical analysis was relied on for the conclusions, without the same donors being followed.

Concerning this clonotype itself: Its antigen is unknown.

In addition, the sample was reused for a study of yellow fever vaccine responses in identical twins. Turning to that study: Each twin's T cell response to the vaccine was reported to look partly convergent and partly personalized.

What was sequenced was CD4+ T cells sorted from blood. This TCR was recovered from a woman younger than 30 in good health. This chain joins TRBV5-1 and TRBJ2-5, with 8 nucleotides matching TRBD2. DNA for the CDR3: TGCGCCAGCAGCTTGGCCGGGACTAGTGCCCAAGAGACCCAGTACTTC. Translation: CASSLAGTSAQETQYF.